This entry describes one T cell receptor beta chain. Its antigen is not identified. The data were obtained in a study of T cell responses to AZD1222 COVID-19 vaccine. Points from the study as a whole: Only after the peak T cell response were repertoires sampled. After two AZD1222 doses, spike-specific TCR breadth and depth rose versus day 0. Among the donors, most were white British and more were female, and clonal diversity was possibly underestimated.

The V end lost 0 bases, the J end lost 4 bases, and 6 bases lay between the germline ends. The CDR3 has 13 amino acids. Germline CDR1 reads LGHNA; CDR2 reads YSLEER. The assay was immunoSEQ multiplex PCR, and TCRdb's table has in-frame clones only and misses some. The sample holds around 83,000 clones; about 88% are singletons and the top ten take roughly 21%. This chain joins TRBV4-3 and TRBJ2-5; maybe TRBD2 (6 bases). Sequences were derived from peripheral blood, sampled on day 0 of AZD1222 vaccination. This receptor was taken from an adult in good health. This chain's CDR3 is CASSQDGGETQYF. The CDR3 nucleotides read TGCGCCAGCAGCCAAGACGGGGGAGAGACCCAGTACTTC.